The 25 T cell receptor beta chains presented below share a single source sample, sequenced in a study of cytomegalovirus exposure and HLA in healthy donors. The PCR used 60 Vbeta and 13 Jbeta primers. Profiling relied on immunoSEQ multiplex PCR, and the TCRdb table lists in-frame clones only, not all of them. The table records 85,000 to 100,000 clones, 80% of them present only once. What was sequenced was PBMCs. Receptor source: a man aged 25 to 40 in good health and CMV-seronegative.

The rearrangement joins TRBV28 to TRBJ1-2, with TRBD1 identical over 12 bases. Looked up from germline, CDR1 is MDHEN and CDR2 is SYDVKM. The CDR3 runs 13 residues. J lost 7 bases, V lost 6 bases, and 3 bases had no gene match. CDR3 sequence reads: CASRGQGARGYTF. The CDR3, as DNA: TGTGCCAGCAGGGGACAGGGGGCGCGTGGCTACACCTTC.

The chain combines TRBV25-1 with TRBJ1-2, with 8 bases matching TRBD1. With V trimmed by 5 bases and J by 0 bases, 8 bases remained unmatched. This CDR3 is 16 amino acids long. The germline CDR1 and CDR2 sequences are MGHDK and SYGVNS. The CDR3 is CASSRTGQGPNYGYTF. The CDR3 bases are TGTGCCAGCAGTCGGACCGGACAGGGCCCTAACTATGGCTACACCTTC.

The genes are TRBV11-2 and TRBJ2-7, with D tentatively TRBD2 (5 bases). Germline loops: CDR1 SGHAT, CDR2 FQNNGV. The CDR3 spans 13 residues. V was pared by 5 bases and J by 6 bases, with 14 bases between. CDR3 nucleotide sequence: TGTGCCAGCAGCCGCACGGACTTTTTCGAGCAGTACTTC. This sequence encodes CASSRTDFFEQYF.

The rearrangement uses TRBV28 and TRBJ1-5; D is unresolved. Between the trimmed V and J ends, which lost 8 bases and 1 base, there was a span of 12 bases. CDR1 and CDR2 from the germline V gene are MDHEN and SYDVKM. The CDR3 is 14 residues long. CDR3: CASALSGSNQPQHF. CDR3 nucleotide sequence: TGTGCCAGCGCCCTCAGCGGGAGCAATCAGCCCCAGCATTTT.

The chain employs TRBV2 and TRBJ1-1, with D possibly TRBD1 on 6 matching bases. The V gene lost 8 bases and the J gene lost 9 bases, with 13 bases spanning the gap. Germline CDR1 and CDR2: SNHLY and FYNNEI. CDR3 size: 11 residues. CDR3 sequence (DNA): TGTGCCAGCGGAAGACAGGTTCAAGCTTTCTTT. Encoded protein: CASGRQVQAFF.

This chain links TRBV11-2 with TRBJ2-7; 8 positions agree with TRBD1. V trimming: 3 bases; J trimming: 1 base; junction bases outside the gene matches: 5. The V gene's germline CDR1 is SGHAT and CDR2 FQNNGV. There are 15 residues in the CDR3. Written as DNA, the CDR3 is TGTGCCAGCAGCTTCGGACAGGGAGGATCCTACGAGCAGTACTTC. Its protein product is CASSFGQGGSYEQYF.

The rearrangement joins TRBV10-3 to TRBJ1-5; D is unresolved. Trimming took off 2 bases at V and 5 bases at J, with 7 bases between the two ends. Germline CDR1 ENHRY, CDR2 SYGVKD. The CDR3 extends over 13 amino acids. Here the CDR3 reads CAISEGGDQPQHF. The CDR3 coding sequence is TGTGCCATCAGTGAGGGCGGCGATCAGCCCCAGCATTTT.

The chain has TRBV4-2 and TRBJ2-1; 8 bases map to TRBD2. The V segment lost 0 bases and the J segment 14 bases; nucleotides outside the gene matches: 12. In germline, CDR1 is LGHNA, CDR2 YNFKEQ. There are 15 residues in the CDR3. In DNA, the CDR3 is TGTGCCAGCAGCCAAGAGGAAGTAGGAGCGGGAGTAGAGTTCTTC. Translating gives CASSQEEVGAGVEFF.

The J gene is TRBJ2-3, the V gene TRBV6-5; possible D gene TRBD2, 6 bases. In germline, CDR1 is MNHEY, CDR2 SVGAGI. This CDR3 comprises 14 residues. Deletions cut 5 bases from V and 2 bases from J, with 11 bases between. The CDR3 DNA reads TGTGCCAGCAGTCACTGGGGGGACACAGATACGCAGTATTTT. Amino acids: CASSHWGDTDTQYF.

The genes are TRBV27 and TRBJ2-2; 8 bases fit TRBD2. Trimming removed 7 bases from V and 3 bases from J; junction bases left unmatched: 10. Germline CDR1 is MNHEY and CDR2 is SMNVEV (reference sequence). This CDR3 contains 16 residues. This chain's CDR3 is CASNPRALADTGELFF. CDR3 DNA sequence: TGTGCCAGCAATCCCCGGGCACTAGCGGACACCGGGGAGCTGTTTTTT.

V gene TRBV28 combines with J gene TRBJ1-4; a possible D gene is TRBD1 (5 bases). V was pared by 5 bases and J by 8 bases, with 18 bases between. Per germline, CDR1 MDHEN and CDR2 SYDVKM. CDR3 length: 15 residues. The CDR3 protein is CASSSPGARGEKLFF. The DNA of the CDR3 is TGTGCCAGCAGTAGCCCAGGCGCCCGGGGGGAAAAACTGTTTTTT.

Only one count was recorded for this clone. The chain combines TRBV30 with TRBJ2-5; TRBD2 might be the D (5 bases). Trimming removed 5 bases at V and 5 bases at J, with 21 bases between. Germline CDR1 GTSNPN, CDR2 SVGIG (reference sequence). This CDR3 comprises 15 residues. The CDR3 bases are TGTGCCTGGGCCTTCGAGGCGAGGGCTCGGGAGACCCAGTACTTC. The encoded protein is CAWAFEARARETQYF.

The chain recombines TRBV7-2 with TRBJ2-7; tentatively, D is TRBD2 (5 bases). CDR3 length: 12 residues. Germline CDR1 is SGHTA and CDR2 is FQGNSA. Trimming pared 3 bases from V and 3 bases from J, leaving 6 bases between. DNA for the CDR3: TGTGCCAGCAGCTTTACTAGCTACGAGCAGTACTTC. Amino acids: CASSFTSYEQYF. The full variable domain, with the rest looked up from reference TRBV7-2 and TRBJ2-7, is GAGVSQSPSNKVTEKGKDVELRCDPISGHTALYWYRQSLGQGLEFLIYFQGNSAPDKSGLPSDRFSAERTGGSVSTLTIQRTQQEDSAVYLCASSFTSYEQYFGPGTRLTVT.

The chain links TRBV5-1 to TRBJ1-1; D is unresolved. The CDR3 runs to 14 residues. V lost 5 bases and J lost 3, with 14 bases in between. CDR1 is SGHRS and CDR2 is YFSETQ in the germline V gene. CDR3 sequence: CASRKLSEHTEAFF. CDR3 coding DNA: TGCGCCAGCAGGAAGTTGAGTGAGCACACTGAAGCTTTCTTT.

This sequence joins TRBV5-1 and TRBJ2-3; 7 nucleotides align to TRBD2. The germline V gene has CDR1 SGHRS and CDR2 YFSETQ. After removal of 0 bases from V and 0 bases from J, the junction contained 4 bases not matched to a gene. This CDR3 is built from 16 residues. The CDR3 DNA reads as TGCGCCAGCAGCTTGGAGCGGGGAGGGAGCACAGATACGCAGTATTTT. The encoded protein is CASSLERGGSTDTQYF. Variable domain in full (rest from reference TRBV5-1 and TRBJ2-3): KAGVTQTPRYLIKTRGQQVTLSCSPISGHRSVSWYQQTPGQGLQFLFEYFSETQRNKGNFPGRFSGRQFSNSRSEMNVSTLELGDSALYLCASSLERGGSTDTQYFGPGTRLTVL.

The chain recombines TRBV9 with TRBJ2-1; possible D gene TRBD1, 6 bases. CDR3 length: 16 residues. From germline, CDR1 is SGDLS and CDR2 YYNGEE. The V end was cut by 0 bases, the J end by 9 bases, with 19 bases between. The CDR3 reads CASSVDAGGPRSEQFF. For the CDR3, the DNA is TGTGCCAGCAGCGTAGATGCTGGGGGCCCTCGAAGTGAGCAGTTCTTC.

The V and J genes are TRBV6-5 and TRBJ2-5; tentative D call: TRBD1 (6 bases). The CDR3 totals 15 residues. The germline V gene encodes CDR1 MNHEY and CDR2 SVGAGI. V was pared by 2 bases and J by 5 bases, with 15 bases between. The CDR3 coding sequence is TGTGCCAGCAGTTACCAGGCCCTAAGGGGGGAGACCCAGTACTTC. It yields the protein CASSYQALRGETQYF.

This chain joins TRBV6-5 and TRBJ1-4, with D maybe TRBD1 (6 bases). This CDR3 contains 12 residues. The germline V and J ends were trimmed by 6 bases and 6 bases, with 8 bases remaining between them. Germline-derived CDR1 and CDR2 are MNHEY and SVGAGI. DNA of the CDR3: TGTGCCAGCAGACAGGGTGATGAAAAACTGTTTTTT. This translates into CASRQGDEKLFF.

The chain employs TRBV21-1 and TRBJ2-1; the table's D call, TRBD1, has no DNA check behind it. TRBV21-1 is deemed a pseudogene. The CDR3 runs to 13 residues. CDR3: CASTETGAIWQFF. CDR3 nucleotide sequence: TGTGCCAGCACCGAAACAGGGGCGATCTGGCAGTTCTTC.

J is TRBJ2-3 and V is TRBV5-1, with 7 positions matching TRBD1. CDR1 and CDR2 (germline): SGHRS, YFSETQ. With 3 bases clipped from V and 6 bases from J, the junction kept 4 bases outside the gene matches. CDR3 length equals 13 residues. CDR3 sequence (DNA): TGCGCCAGCAGCTCGACCAGGGGGGATACGCAGTATTTT. Its translation: CASSSTRGDTQYF.

There are a few counts of this clone. The rearrangement joins TRBV6-4 to TRBJ2-3; D may be TRBD2 (7 bases). The V and J ends lost 2 bases and 2 bases respectively, with 11 bases between them. Per germline, CDR1 MRHNA and CDR2 SNTAGT. This CDR3 spans 15 amino acids. The CDR3 reads CASSDGGGATDTQYF. CDR3 bases: TGTGCCAGCAGTGACGGAGGGGGGGCCACAGATACGCAGTATTTT.

V is TRBV2 and J is TRBJ2-1; D not resolved. V gave up 3 bases and J gave up 4 bases, with 10 bases separating them. The CDR3 is made up of 14 amino acids. The germline CDR1 and CDR2 sequences are SNHLY and FYNNEI. The CDR3 loop is CASSEVGTYNEQFF. CDR3 in DNA: TGTGCCAGCAGTGAGGTTGGCACATACAATGAGCAGTTCTTC.

The J gene is TRBJ1-6, the V gene TRBV18; 8 bases align to TRBD1. Germline V CDR1 and CDR2: KGHSH, LQKENI. The length of the CDR3 is 15 residues. The V segment lost 3 bases and the J segment 11 bases; nucleotides outside the gene matches: 9. DNA of the CDR3: TGTGCCAGCTCACCGGCGACAGGGGATGGGGCACCCCTCCACTTT. Amino acid sequence: CASSPATGDGAPLHF.

This clone was recorded once. This chain joins TRBV27 and TRBJ1-5, with 8 bases lining up with TRBD1. J was trimmed by 7 bases and V by 5 bases; bases with no gene match: 4. CDR1 is MNHEY, CDR2 SMNVEV, per germline (reference sequence). CDR3 length: 13 residues. DNA for the CDR3: TGTGCCAGCAGTCTCAGGGGGCAACAGCCCCAGCATTTT. It specifies CASSLRGQQPQHF.

The rearrangement links TRBV4-2 to TRBJ1-4, with D perhaps TRBD1 (5 bases). The CDR3 has 14 residues. V lost 3 bases and J 5 bases, leaving 10 bases between the germline ends. Germline assignment: CDR1 LGHNA and CDR2 YNFKEQ. The CDR3 here is CASSQDTLNEKLFF. The CDR3 nucleotides read TGTGCCAGCAGCCAGGACACCCTCAATGAAAAACTGTTTTTT.